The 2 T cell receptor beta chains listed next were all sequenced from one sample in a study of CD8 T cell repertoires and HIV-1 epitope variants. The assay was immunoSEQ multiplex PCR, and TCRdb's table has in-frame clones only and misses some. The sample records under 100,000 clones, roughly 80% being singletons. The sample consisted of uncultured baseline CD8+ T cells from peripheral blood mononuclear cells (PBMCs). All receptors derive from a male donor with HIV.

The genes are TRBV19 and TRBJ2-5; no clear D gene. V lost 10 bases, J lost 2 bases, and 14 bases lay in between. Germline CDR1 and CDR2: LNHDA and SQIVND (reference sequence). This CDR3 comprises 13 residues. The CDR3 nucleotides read TGTGCCACCCAAGGCATGGGGCAAGAGACCCAGTACTTC. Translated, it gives CATQGMGQETQYF.

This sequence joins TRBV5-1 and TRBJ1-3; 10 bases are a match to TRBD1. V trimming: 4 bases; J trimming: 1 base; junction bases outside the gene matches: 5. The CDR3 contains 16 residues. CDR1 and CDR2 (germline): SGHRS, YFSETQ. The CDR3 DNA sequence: TGCGCCAGCAGCCCGACAGGGGGCGCGTCTGGAAACACCATATATTTT. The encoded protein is CASSPTGGASGNTIYF. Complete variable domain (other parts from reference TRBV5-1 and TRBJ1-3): KAGVTQTPRYLIKTRGQQVTLSCSPISGHRSVSWYQQTPGQGLQFLFEYFSETQRNKGNFPGRFSGRQFSNSRSEMNVSTLELGDSALYLCASSPTGGASGNTIYFGEGSWLTVV.